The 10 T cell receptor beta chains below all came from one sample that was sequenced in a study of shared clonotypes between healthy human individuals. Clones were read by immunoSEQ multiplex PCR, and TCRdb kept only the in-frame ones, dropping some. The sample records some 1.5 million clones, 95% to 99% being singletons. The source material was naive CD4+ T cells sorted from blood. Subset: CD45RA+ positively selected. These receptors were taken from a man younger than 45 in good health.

The CDR3 sequence is CASSSRLDTHEQYF. The DNA for the CDR3 is TGTGCCAGCAGCTCGAGACTAGATACCCACGAGCAGTACTTC. V gene TRBV5-4 combines with J gene TRBJ2-7; D perhaps matches TRBD2 (6 bases). Germline V gives CDR1 SGHNT, CDR2 YYREEE (reference sequence). Trimming pared 3 bases from V and 5 bases from J, leaving 15 bases between. This CDR3 has 14 amino acids.

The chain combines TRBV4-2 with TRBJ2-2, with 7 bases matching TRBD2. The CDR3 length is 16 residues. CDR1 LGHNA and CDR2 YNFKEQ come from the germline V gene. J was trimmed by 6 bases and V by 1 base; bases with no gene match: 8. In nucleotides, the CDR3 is TGTGCCAGCAGCCAAGCAGGCGGCGCGGGAGCCGGGGAGCTGTTTTTT. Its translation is CASSQAGGAGAGELFF.

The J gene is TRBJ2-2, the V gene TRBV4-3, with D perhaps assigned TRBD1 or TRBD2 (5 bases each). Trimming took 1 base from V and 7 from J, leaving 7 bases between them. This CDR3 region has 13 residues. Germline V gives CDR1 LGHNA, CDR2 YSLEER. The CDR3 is CASSQAGGGELFF. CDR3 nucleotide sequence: TGCGCCAGCAGCCAAGCTGGGGGCGGGGAGCTGTTTTTT.

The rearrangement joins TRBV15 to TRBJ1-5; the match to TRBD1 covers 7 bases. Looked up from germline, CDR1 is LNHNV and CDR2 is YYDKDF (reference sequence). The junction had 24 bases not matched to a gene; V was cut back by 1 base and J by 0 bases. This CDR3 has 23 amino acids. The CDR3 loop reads CATSRAPAQPRGRDPLSNQPQHF. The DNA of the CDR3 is TGTGCCACCAGCAGAGCCCCGGCTCAACCCAGGGGGAGGGACCCACTTAGCAATCAGCCCCAGCATTTT. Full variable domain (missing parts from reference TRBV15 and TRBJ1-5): DAMVIQNPRYQVTQFGKPVTLSCSQTLNHNVMYWYQQKSSQAPKLLFHYYDKDFNNEADTPDNFQSRRPNTSFCFLDIRSPGLGDTAMYLCATSRAPAQPRGRDPLSNQPQHFGDGTRLSIL.

The CDR3 nucleotides read TGCGCCAGCAGAATGACAGGGGCCCTTAGTACAGATACGCAGTATTTT. Translation gives CASRMTGALSTDTQYF. The V call is TRBV10-2, the J call TRBJ2-3, with TRBD1 identical over 8 bases. Germline V gives CDR1 WSHSY, CDR2 SAAADI. The CDR3 runs 16 residues. Losses at the gene ends were 6 bases for V and 3 bases for J; bases not matched to a gene: 11.

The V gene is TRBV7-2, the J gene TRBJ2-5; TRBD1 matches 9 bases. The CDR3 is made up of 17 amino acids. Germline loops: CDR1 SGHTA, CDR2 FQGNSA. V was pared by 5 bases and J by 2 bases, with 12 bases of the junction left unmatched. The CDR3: CASSHRPDRGEQETQYF. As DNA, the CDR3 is TGTGCCAGCAGCCATAGGCCGGACAGGGGTGAGCAAGAGACCCAGTACTTC.

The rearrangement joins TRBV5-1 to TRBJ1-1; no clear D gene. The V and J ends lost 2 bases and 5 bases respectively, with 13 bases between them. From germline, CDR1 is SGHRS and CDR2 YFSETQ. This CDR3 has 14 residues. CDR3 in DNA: TGCGCCAGCAGCTTACAAGCAACACGGACTGAAGCTTTCTTT. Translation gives CASSLQATRTEAFF.

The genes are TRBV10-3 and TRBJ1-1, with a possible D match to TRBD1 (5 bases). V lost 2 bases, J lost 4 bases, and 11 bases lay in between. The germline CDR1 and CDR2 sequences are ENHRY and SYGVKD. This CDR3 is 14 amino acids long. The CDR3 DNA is TGTGCCATCAGTGAGGGACGGGGCAGCACTGAAGCTTTCTTT. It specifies CAISEGRGSTEAFF.

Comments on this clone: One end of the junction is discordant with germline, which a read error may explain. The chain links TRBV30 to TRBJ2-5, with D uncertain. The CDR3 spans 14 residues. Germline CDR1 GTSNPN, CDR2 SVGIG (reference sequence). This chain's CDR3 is CAWSRGLGQETQYF. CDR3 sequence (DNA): TGTGCTTGGAGTAGAGGCCTGGGCCAAGAGACCCAGTACTTC.

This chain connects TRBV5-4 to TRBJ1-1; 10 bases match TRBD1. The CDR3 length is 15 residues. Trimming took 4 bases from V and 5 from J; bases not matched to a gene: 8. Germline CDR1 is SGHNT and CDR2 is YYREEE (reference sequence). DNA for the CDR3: TGTGCCAGCAGCCTGAGGACAGGGGGTGGAACTGAAGCTTTCTTT. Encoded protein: CASSLRTGGGTEAFF.